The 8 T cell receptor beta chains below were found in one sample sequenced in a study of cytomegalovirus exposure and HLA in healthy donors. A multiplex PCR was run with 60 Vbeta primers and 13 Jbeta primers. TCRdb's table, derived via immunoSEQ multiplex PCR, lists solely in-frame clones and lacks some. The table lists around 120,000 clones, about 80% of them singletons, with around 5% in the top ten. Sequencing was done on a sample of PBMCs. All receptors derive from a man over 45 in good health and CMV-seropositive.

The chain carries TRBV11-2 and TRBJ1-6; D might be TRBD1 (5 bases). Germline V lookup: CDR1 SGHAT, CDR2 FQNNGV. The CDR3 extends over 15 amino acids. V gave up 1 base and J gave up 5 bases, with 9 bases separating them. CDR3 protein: CASSLVGHNNSPLHF. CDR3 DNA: TGTGCCAGCAGCTTAGTAGGACACAATAATTCACCCCTCCACTTT.

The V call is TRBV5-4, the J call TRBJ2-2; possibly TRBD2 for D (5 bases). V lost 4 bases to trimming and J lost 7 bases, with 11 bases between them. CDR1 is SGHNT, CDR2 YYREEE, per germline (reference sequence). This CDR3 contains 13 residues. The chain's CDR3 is CASSLAGGGELFF. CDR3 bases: TGTGCCAGCAGCCTAGCTGGCGGCGGGGAGCTGTTTTTT.

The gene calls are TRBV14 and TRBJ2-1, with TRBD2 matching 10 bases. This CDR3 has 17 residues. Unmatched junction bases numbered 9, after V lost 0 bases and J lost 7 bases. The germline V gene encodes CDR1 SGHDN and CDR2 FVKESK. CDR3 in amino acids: CASSQEGPSGRKNEQFF. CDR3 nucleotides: TGTGCCAGCAGCCAAGAAGGTCCTAGCGGGAGAAAAAATGAGCAGTTCTTC.

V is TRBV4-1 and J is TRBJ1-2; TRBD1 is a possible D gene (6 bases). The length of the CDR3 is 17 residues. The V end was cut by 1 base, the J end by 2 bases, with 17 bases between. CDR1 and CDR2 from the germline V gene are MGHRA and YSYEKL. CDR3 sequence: CASSQGGRTERNYGYTF. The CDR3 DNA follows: TGCGCCAGCAGCCAAGGAGGTCGGACAGAACGGAACTATGGCTACACCTTC.

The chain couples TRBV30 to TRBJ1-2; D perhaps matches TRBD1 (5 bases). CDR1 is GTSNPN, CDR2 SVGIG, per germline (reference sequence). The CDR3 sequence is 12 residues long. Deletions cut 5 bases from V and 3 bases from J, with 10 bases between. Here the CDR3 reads CAWQGDYYGYTF. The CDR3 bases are TGTGCCTGGCAGGGTGATTACTATGGCTACACCTTC.

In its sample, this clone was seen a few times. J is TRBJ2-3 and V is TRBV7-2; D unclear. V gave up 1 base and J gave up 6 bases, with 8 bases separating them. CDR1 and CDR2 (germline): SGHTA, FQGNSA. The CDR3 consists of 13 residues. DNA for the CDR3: TGTGCCAGCAGCTTAGGAGAAATGGATACGCAGTATTTT. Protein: CASSLGEMDTQYF.

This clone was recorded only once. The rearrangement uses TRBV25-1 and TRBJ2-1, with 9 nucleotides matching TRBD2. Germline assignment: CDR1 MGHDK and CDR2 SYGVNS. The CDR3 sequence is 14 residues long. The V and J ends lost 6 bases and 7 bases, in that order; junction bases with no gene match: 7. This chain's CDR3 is CASRGSGSYNEQFF. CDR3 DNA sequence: TGTGCCAGCAGAGGTAGCGGGAGTTATAATGAGCAGTTCTTC.

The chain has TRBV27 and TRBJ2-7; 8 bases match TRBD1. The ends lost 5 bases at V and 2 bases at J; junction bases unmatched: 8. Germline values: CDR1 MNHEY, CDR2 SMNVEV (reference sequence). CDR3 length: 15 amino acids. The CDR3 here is CASSARDRRAYEQYF. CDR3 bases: TGTGCCAGCAGTGCCCGGGACAGGCGAGCCTACGAGCAGTACTTC.